This is a list of T cell receptor beta chains from one sample in a study of T cells in Graves' hyperthyroidism and ophthalmopathy. TCRdb processed the multiplex PCR reads anew with MiXCR; each CDR3 protein has one entry. In the table there are some 500,000 distinct CDR3 sequences, about 15% of which are singletons. Sample: blood. The receptors come from a woman younger than 45 with Graves' ophthalmopathy. CDR3s include the opening cysteine and the closing phenylalanine or tryptophan. Fields, in order: V gene, D gene, clone size, J gene, CDR3 DNA, CDR3 protein. The D gene is left open where the match is weak. Size values are once, few and many counts, or a class for expanded clones, and some rows have none.

TRBV30,NA,many,TRBJ2-7,TGTGCCTGGAATGCAGCATCCTACGAGCAGTACTTC,CAWNAASYEQYF
TRBV15,TRBD2,NA,TRBJ2-2,TGTGCCACCAGCAGAAGCGGGGGCTTGAATACCGGGGAGCTGTCTTTT,CATSRSGGLNTGELSF
TRBV5-1,TRBD1,few,TRBJ2-7,TGCGCCAGCAGTTGGGACAGGGTCTACGAGCAGTACTTC,CASSWDRVYEQYF
TRBV10-3,NA,few,TRBJ1-1,TGTGCCATCAGTCCCTTCAAGGGGGACACTGAAGCTTTCTTT,CAISPFKGDTEAFF
TRBV3-1,NA,many,TRBJ1-6,TGTGCCAGCAGTCCTAACGGGGGTAGCCTCCACTTT,CASSPNGGSLHF
TRBV28,TRBD1,many,TRBJ1-5,TGTGCCAGCAGTTTTAGGACAGGGGTTCAGCCCCAGCATTTT,CASSFRTGVQPQHF
TRBV20-1,TRBD2,many,TRBJ2-7,TGCAGTGCTAGGATTAGCGGGAGAAAATACGAGCAGTACTTC,CSARISGRKYEQYF
TRBV30,TRBD1,many,TRBJ1-1,TGTGCACAGGGGGGGATGAACACTGAAGCTTTCTTT,CAQGGMNTEAFF
TRBV7-9,NA,NA,TRBJ1-1,TGTGCCAGCAGCCCCCCGGGACTGCCGTATGACACTGAAGCTTTCTTT,CASSPPGLPYDTEAFF
TRBV18,TRBD2,few,TRBJ2-5,TGTGCCAGCTCACCGTTCTCGGGCGGGAGCGAGGAGACCCAGTACTTC,CASSPFSGGSEETQYF
TRBV29-1,TRBD1,many,TRBJ1-1,TGCAGCGTCCCCCTCCAGGGACAGGAAGGGAAAAACACTGAAGCTTTCTTT,CSVPLQGQEGKNTEAFF
TRBV10-3,NA,few,TRBJ1-5,TGTGCCATCAGTGCCACAGGGAATCAGCCCCAGCATTTT,CAISATGNQPQHF
TRBV18,NA,few,TRBJ2-3,TGTGCCAGCTCACCTTACCGGGACGGAAGACGCACAGATACGCAGTATTTT,CASSPYRDGRRTDTQYF
TRBV7-3,NA,NA,TRBJ2-6,TGTGCCAGCAGCTTCGCAGGGGCTCGGGCCGACGTCCTGACTTTC,CASSFAGARADVLTF
TRBV24-1,NA,NA,TRBJ2-2,TGTGCCACCAGTGATTTTACCCGGACGAACACCGGGGAGCTGTTTTTT,CATSDFTRTNTGELFF
TRBV20-1,NA,NA,TRBJ2-1,TGCAGTGCTAGCGCCGACTACAGGGCACCCAACAATGAGCAGTTCTTC,CSASADYRAPNNEQFF
TRBV19,NA,few,TRBJ1-1,TGTGCCAGTAGTATAGGGGGGACAAGAAACACTGAAGCTTTCTTT,CASSIGGTRNTEAFF
TRBV10-3,TRBD2,many,TRBJ2-1,TGTGCCATCAAGCAGGCGGGAGTTCTTTACAATGAGCAGTTCTTC,CAIKQAGVLYNEQFF
TRBV20-1,NA,few,TRBJ1-5,TGCAGTGCTAGAGATCCCGGGGATAGCAATCAGCCCCAGCATTTT,CSARDPGDSNQPQHF
TRBV29-1,NA,many,TRBJ2-2,TGCAGCGTTATCGAGAACACCGGGGAGCTGTTTTTT,CSVIENTGELFF
TRBV10-3,NA,few,TRBJ2-7,TGTGCCATCAGGGGCCGAAGACACGAGCAGTACTTC,CAIRGRRHEQYF
TRBV28,TRBD2,few,TRBJ2-2,TGTGCCAGCAGTTTAGGTCTAGCGGGATTAAACACCGGGGAGCTGTTTTTT,CASSLGLAGLNTGELFF
TRBV3-1,TRBD2,many,TRBJ2-1,TGTGCCAGCAGCCAAGCTAGCGGGGAGCAGTTCTTC,CASSQASGEQFF
TRBV28,NA,many,TRBJ1-5,TGTGCCAGCATAGGGGGGAGCAATCAGCCCCAGCATTTT,CASIGGSNQPQHF
TRBV6-1,NA,many,TRBJ1-1,TGTGCCAGCAGTAGAACAGGGTCGAATGAAGCTTTCTTT,CASSRTGSNEAFF
TRBV3-1,TRBD2,many,TRBJ2-1,TGTGCCAGCAGCCAAGAGATCTGGGGGAGGGACGGCTCCTACAATGAGCAGTTCTTC,CASSQEIWGRDGSYNEQFF
TRBV28,NA,NA,TRBJ1-1,TGTGCCAGCAGTTTAAGTCGGGAAGCTTTCTTT,CASSLSREAFF
TRBV28,NA,NA,TRBJ2-1,TGTGCCAGCAGTTTTTATAAGGGCAGGGACTCCAAGCAGTTCTTC,CASSFYKGRDSKQFF
TRBV27,TRBD2,few,TRBJ2-5,TGTGCCAGCAGCGCGGGAATTAGCGGGAGGGCCGAGGAGACCCAGTACTTC,CASSAGISGRAEETQYF
TRBV30,NA,many,TRBJ2-2,TGTGCCTGGACCAGATGGACAGCCACGAACACCGGGGAGCTGTTTTTT,CAWTRWTATNTGELFF
TRBV30,NA,many,TRBJ2-7,TGTGCCTGGACCAGAAAGGTATGGCAGGCAAGGGGCGAGCAGTACTTC,CAWTRKVWQARGEQYF
TRBV7-2,NA,many,TRBJ1-6,TGTGCCAGCCGCCCTCGAGCCTCCTATAATTCACCCCTCCACTTT,CASRPRASYNSPLHF
TRBV11-3,TRBD2,many,TRBJ2-1,TGTGCCAGCAGCTTGAATAGCGGGTGGAATGAGCAGTTCTTC,CASSLNSGWNEQFF